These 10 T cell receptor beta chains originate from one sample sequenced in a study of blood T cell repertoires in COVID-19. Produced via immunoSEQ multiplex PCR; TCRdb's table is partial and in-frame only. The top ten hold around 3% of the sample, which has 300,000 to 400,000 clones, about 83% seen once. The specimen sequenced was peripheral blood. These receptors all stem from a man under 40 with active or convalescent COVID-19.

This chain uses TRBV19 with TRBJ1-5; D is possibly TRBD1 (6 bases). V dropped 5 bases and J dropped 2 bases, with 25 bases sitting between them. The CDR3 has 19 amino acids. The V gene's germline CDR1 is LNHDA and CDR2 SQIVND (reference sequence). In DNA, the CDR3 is TGTGCCAGTAGTCCAACCCCAGGGGATCGGGGTTATGGCAATCAGCCCCAGCATTTT. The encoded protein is CASSPTPGDRGYGNQPQHF.

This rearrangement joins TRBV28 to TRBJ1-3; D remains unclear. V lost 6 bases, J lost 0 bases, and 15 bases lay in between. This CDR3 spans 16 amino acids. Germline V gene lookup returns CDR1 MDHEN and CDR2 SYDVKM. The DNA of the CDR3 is TGTGCCAGCAGCCCGATTACAGCTGTCTCTGGAAACACCATATATTTT. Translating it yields CASSPITAVSGNTIYF.

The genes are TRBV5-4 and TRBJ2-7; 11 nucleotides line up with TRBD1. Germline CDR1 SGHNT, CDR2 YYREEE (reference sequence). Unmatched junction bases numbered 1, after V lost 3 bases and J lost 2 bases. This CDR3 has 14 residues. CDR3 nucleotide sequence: TGTGCCAGCAGCTGGGACAGGGGGACCTACGAGCAGTACTTC. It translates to CASSWDRGTYEQYF.

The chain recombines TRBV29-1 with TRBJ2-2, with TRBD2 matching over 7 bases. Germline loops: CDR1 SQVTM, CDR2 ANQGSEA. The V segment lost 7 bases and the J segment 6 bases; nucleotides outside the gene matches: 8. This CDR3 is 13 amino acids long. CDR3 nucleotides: TGCAGCGCCCATACTAGCGCGGCCGGGGAGCTGTTTTTT. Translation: CSAHTSAAGELFF.

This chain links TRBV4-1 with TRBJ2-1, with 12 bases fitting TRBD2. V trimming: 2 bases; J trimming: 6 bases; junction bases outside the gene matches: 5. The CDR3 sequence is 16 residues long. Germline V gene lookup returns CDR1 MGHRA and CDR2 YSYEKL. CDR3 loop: CASSQTSGRTGNEQFF. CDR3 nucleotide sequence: TGCGCCAGCAGCCAAACTAGCGGGAGGACTGGCAATGAGCAGTTCTTC.

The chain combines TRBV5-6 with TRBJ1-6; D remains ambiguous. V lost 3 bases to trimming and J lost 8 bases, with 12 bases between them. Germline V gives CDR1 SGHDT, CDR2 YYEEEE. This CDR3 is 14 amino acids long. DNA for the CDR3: TGTGCCAGCAGCTCTTGGGCAGATTATTCACCCCTCCACTTT. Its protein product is CASSSWADYSPLHF.

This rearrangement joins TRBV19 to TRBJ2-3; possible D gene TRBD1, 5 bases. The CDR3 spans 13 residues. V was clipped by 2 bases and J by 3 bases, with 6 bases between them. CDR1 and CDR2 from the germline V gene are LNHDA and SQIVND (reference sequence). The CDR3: CASSISGTDTQYF. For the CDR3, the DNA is TGTGCCAGTAGTATATCAGGGACAGATACGCAGTATTTT.

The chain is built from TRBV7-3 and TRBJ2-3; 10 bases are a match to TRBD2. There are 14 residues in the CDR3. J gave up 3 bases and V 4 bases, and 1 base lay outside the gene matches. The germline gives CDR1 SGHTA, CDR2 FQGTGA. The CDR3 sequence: CASSSAGGTDTQYF. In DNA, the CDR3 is TGTGCCAGCAGCTCAGCGGGGGGGACAGATACGCAGTATTTT. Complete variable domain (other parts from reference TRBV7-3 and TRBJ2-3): GAGVSQTPSNKVTEKGKYVELRCDPISGHTALYWYRQSLGQGPEFLIYFQGTGAADDSGLPNDRFFAVRPEGSVSTLKIQRTERGDSAVYLCASSSAGGTDTQYFGPGTRLTVL.

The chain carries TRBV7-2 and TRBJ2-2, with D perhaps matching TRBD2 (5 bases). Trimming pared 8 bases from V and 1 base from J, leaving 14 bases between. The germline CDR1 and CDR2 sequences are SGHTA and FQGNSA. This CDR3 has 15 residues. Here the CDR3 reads CASAPSRMNTGELFF. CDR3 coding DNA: TGTGCCAGCGCCCCTAGCAGAATGAACACCGGGGAGCTGTTTTTT.

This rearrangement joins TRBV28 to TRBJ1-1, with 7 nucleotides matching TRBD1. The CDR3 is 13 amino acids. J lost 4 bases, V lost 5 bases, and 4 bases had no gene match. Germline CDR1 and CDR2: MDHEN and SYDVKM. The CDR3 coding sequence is TGTGCCAGCAGTACACAGGGGCTCACTGAAGCTTTCTTT. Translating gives CASSTQGLTEAFF.